These 5 T cell receptor beta chains originate from one sample sequenced in a study of blood T cell repertoires in COVID-19. Profiling relied on immunoSEQ multiplex PCR, and the TCRdb table lists in-frame clones only, not all of them. This sample yields 200,000 to 250,000 clones, of which roughly 92% are seen a single time; over 0.75% belongs to the top ten. The sample comprised peripheral blood. These receptors were taken from a man aged 55-75 years with COVID-19, enrolled during active disease.

The chain carries TRBV24-1 and TRBJ2-1; 11 bases are a match to TRBD2. Germline values: CDR1 KGHDR, CDR2 SFDVKD. V shed 3 bases, J shed 0 bases, and the junction held 3 bases outside the gene matches. The CDR3 has 17 amino acids. CDR3 DNA sequence: TGTGCCACCAGTGATCCTACTAGCGGGAGCTCCTACAATGAGCAGTTCTTC. Translation: CATSDPTSGSSYNEQFF.

The CDR3 DNA reads TGTGCCAGCTCACCACTCCCCGACAGTTACACTGAAGCTTTCTTT. Its protein product is CASSPLPDSYTEAFF. This rearrangement joins TRBV18 to TRBJ1-1; weak D call: TRBD1 (5 bases). This CDR3 is 15 amino acids long. V was cut by 1 base and J by 3 bases, with 12 bases left in between. The germline V gene has CDR1 KGHSH and CDR2 LQKENI.

The chain couples TRBV4-1 to TRBJ2-2; the match to TRBD1 covers 11 bases. Germline V gene lookup returns CDR1 MGHRA and CDR2 YSYEKL. The V segment lost 8 bases and the J segment 4 bases; nucleotides outside the gene matches: 0. CDR3 length: 13 amino acids. CDR3: CASGTGGTGELFF. The DNA of the CDR3 is TGCGCCAGCGGGACAGGGGGCACCGGGGAGCTGTTTTTT.

This clone was found once. This rearrangement joins TRBV2 to TRBJ1-4, with D possibly matching TRBD1 (5 bases). The V gene's germline CDR1 is SNHLY and CDR2 FYNNEI. V lost 5 bases, J lost 4 bases, and 14 bases lay in between. CDR3 length equals 15 residues. CDR3 sequence reads: CASSPSLGLNEKLFF. Here the CDR3 DNA reads TGTGCCAGCAGTCCAAGCCTGGGGCTTAATGAAAAACTGTTTTTT.

The rearrangement links TRBV20-1 to TRBJ1-1; 7 bases match TRBD1. The CDR3 contains 14 residues. V shed 3 bases and J 0 bases; nucleotides not matched to a gene: 4. Germline-derived CDR1 and CDR2 are DFQATT and SNEGSKA (reference sequence). In nucleotides, the CDR3 is TGCAGTGCTAGTCGTCAGGGGGTGAACACTGAAGCTTTCTTT. Amino acid sequence: CSASRQGVNTEAFF.